A selection of T cell receptor beta chains follows, all from one sample in a study of blood T cell repertoires in COVID-19. Clones were read by immunoSEQ multiplex PCR, and TCRdb kept only the in-frame ones, dropping some. The data contain around 300,000 clones, 75% to 90% of them singletons. Input material: peripheral blood. These receptors were obtained from a woman in her 70s with COVID-19, enrolled during active disease. Both conserved end residues are part of each CDR3. Fields, in order: J gene, clone size, V gene, D gene, CDR3 protein, CDR3 DNA. D genes are given only for firm matches. Clone size is not always given. Where it is, it says once, few, many or a class for expanded clones.

>TRBJ1-2|NA|TRBV5-1|NA
CASKNFFNYGYTF
TGCGCCAGCAAGAACTTTTTCAACTATGGCTACACCTTC
>TRBJ1-2|NA|TRBV5-4|TRBD1
CASSFPVPGQGIGSYGYTF
TGTGCCAGCAGCTTTCCGGTCCCGGGACAGGGGATAGGCTCCTATGGCTACACCTTC
>TRBJ2-3|once|TRBV24-1|TRBD1
CATSDPGQNTDTQYF
TGTGCCACCAGTGATCCGGGACAGAACACAGATACGCAGTATTTT
>TRBJ2-7|NA|TRBV3-1/TRBV3-2|NA
CASSQGRAYEQYF
TGTGCCAGCAGCCAAGGCCGAGCCTACGAGCAGTACTTC
>TRBJ1-4|NA|TRBV6-6|TRBD1
CASSQQGTNEKLFF
TGTGCCAGCAGTCAACAGGGGACTAATGAAAAACTGTTTTTT
>TRBJ1-2|few|TRBV18|NA
CASSPNTETYYGYTF
TGTGCCAGCTCACCAAATACAGAAACTTACTATGGCTACACCTTC
>TRBJ2-2|once|TRBV5-4|NA
CASSSPREGELFF
TGTGCCAGCAGCTCACCTCGAGAAGGGGAGCTGTTTTTT
>TRBJ2-3|NA|TRBV19|NA
CASRPVPGDTQYF
TGTGCCAGTAGGCCGGTCCCAGGCGATACGCAGTATTTT
>TRBJ1-2|NA|TRBV5-6|NA
CASSNRVAVLDGYTF
TGTGCCAGCAGCAATCGTGTGGCGGTGTTGGATGGCTACACCTTC
>TRBJ2-7|NA|TRBV18|TRBD2
CASSSGLAYEQYF
TGTGCCAGCTCCTCGGGACTAGCCTACGAGCAGTACTTC
>TRBJ1-1|NA|TRBV5-6|TRBD1
CASILTGLYTEAFF
TGTGCCAGCATCCTGACAGGGTTGTACACTGAAGCTTTCTTT
>TRBJ1-2|NA|TRBV7-9|NA
CASSSVGGGGYGYTF
TGTGCCAGCAGCTCGGTCGGCGGGGGGGGCTATGGCTACACCTTC
>TRBJ2-5|NA|TRBV5-6|NA
CASSLGGVGETQYF
TGTGCCAGCAGCTTGGGCGGCGTCGGGGAGACCCAGTACTTC
>TRBJ2-5|NA|TRBV5-6|NA
CASSGGIWDQYF
TGTGCCAGCAGCGGCGGGATTTGGGACCAGTACTTC